This TCR beta chain was identified in a study of blood T cells in healthy people across ages. General study findings and limits: Possibly, changes in expanded clonotypes were confounded because donor CMV status was unknown.

Alongside a J-beta primer mix, a sample-barcoded 5' primer served in a second PCR lasting about 7 to 12 cycles. Paired-end reads containing CDR3 totaled no fewer than 2.5 million for each sample. TCRdb ran MiXCR on the 5' RACE reads and lists one entry per CDR3 protein. The table lists hundreds of thousands of distinct CDR3 sequences, approximately 53% of them singletons. There are 14 residues in the CDR3. Trimming removed 4 bases from V and 2 bases from J; junction bases left unmatched: 4. As for this clonotype: Its antigen is still unknown.

Sequencing was performed on blood. The chain joins TRBV12-3 or TRBV12-4 to TRBJ2-5; TRBD1 matches at 7 bases. This clonotype was obtained from a man older than 75 in good health. Written as DNA, the CDR3 is TGTGCCAGCAGTTACAGGGGTACGCAAGAGACCCAGTACTTC. Amino acids: CASSYRGTQETQYF.